This TCR beta chain was recovered during a study of beta chain features in type 1 diabetes. Study-wide points: TCRB CDR3s from Type 1 diabetes patients were moderately but significantly shorter in all four CD4+ subsets.

In germline, CDR1 is LNHNV, CDR2 YYDKDF (reference sequence). There are 14 residues in the CDR3. V lost 8 bases and J 5 bases, leaving 16 bases between the germline ends. What was sequenced were expressed TCRB transcripts, since all of the isolated RNA had been reverse transcribed. Clones were read by immunoSEQ multiplex PCR, and TCRdb kept only the in-frame ones, dropping some. Of 300,000 to 450,000 clones detected, 10% to 15% appear once; the ten largest clones hold 0.0095% to 0.013%. This clone was counted between two and nine times. Its cognate antigen is unknown. The V and J genes are TRBV15 and TRBJ2-1, with a tentative D call TRBD2 (6 bases). Sequencing was performed on naive CD4+ T cells from blood. The receptor was isolated from a woman aged 18-29 years with type 1 diabetes. CDR3 protein: CATSGWRGDNEQFF. The CDR3 DNA reads TGTGCCACCTCAGGGTGGCGGGGAGACAATGAGCAGTTCTTC.